This T cell receptor beta chain originates from a study of blood T cell repertoires in COVID-19. About the study: The United States, Italy and Spain provided the acute and convalescent COVID-19 samples.

The V end was cut by 6 bases, the J end by 7 bases, with 22 bases between. Germline values: CDR1 MNHEY, CDR2 SMNVEV (reference sequence). The CDR3 consists of 16 residues. Participant ages covered about 18 to 100 years across 24 US areas. Cohorts were determined from participant-reported clinical history. The protocol was immunoSEQ multiplex PCR, while the TCRdb copy is restricted to in-frame clones and leaves out a portion. The sample holds 300,000 to 400,000 clones; around 85% are singletons and the top ten take approximately 1.9%. Sequenced sample: PBMCs or T cells enriched from blood (not recorded which). This chain joins TRBV27 and TRBJ2-1; D is uncertain. The sequence was collected from a woman in her 30s who had been exposed to COVID-19. Written as DNA, the CDR3 is TGTGCCAGCAGCTTTTTGTCCCCCCTACCTAGTAATGAGCAGTTCTTC. This encodes CASSFLSPLPSNEQFF.